These 32 T cell receptor beta chains were sequenced from one sample in a study of T cells in Graves' hyperthyroidism and ophthalmopathy. Template material for amplifying TCR beta CDR3 regions consisted of RNA transcripts. A set of HTBI primers served as the primers for a first-round RT-PCR of the TCR CDR3. TCRdb re-called the multiplex PCR reads with MiXCR, one entry per CDR3 protein. This table has about 400,000 distinct CDR3 sequences, more than 13% appearing once. Sample: blood. The receptors stem from a woman in her 30s with Graves' hyperthyroidism.

This clonotype was seen many times. This sequence joins TRBV18 and TRBJ1-4; 11 positions match TRBD1. V gave up 3 bases and J gave up 7 bases; unmatched junction bases: 1. Germline V gene data show CDR1 as KGHSH and CDR2 as LQKENI. The CDR3 runs to 14 residues. CDR3 nucleotides: TGTGCCAGCTCACCTGGGACAGGGGGTGAAAAACTGTTTTTT. It specifies CASSPGTGGEKLFF.

This clonotype was seen at least ten times. This chain connects TRBV2 to TRBJ1-5, with a weak D call TRBD1 (6 bases). V was pared by 4 bases and J by 2 bases, with 12 bases between. This CDR3 comprises 15 residues. Germline-derived CDR1 and CDR2 are SNHLY and FYNNEI. CDR3 in DNA: TGTGCCAGCAGTGTAAACAGGGATCGCAATCAGCCCCAGCATTTT. It translates to CASSVNRDRNQPQHF.

This clonotype was seen a handful of times. This chain connects TRBV5-6 to TRBJ2-3; weak D call: TRBD1 (6 bases). This CDR3 comprises 13 residues. With 4 bases removed from V and 4 bases from J, the gap between germline ends came to 10 bases. Looked up from germline, CDR1 is SGHDT and CDR2 is YYEEEE. The CDR3 reads CASSPEGADTQYF. CDR3 in DNA: TGTGCCAGCAGCCCCGAGGGGGCAGATACGCAGTATTTT. Full variable domain (remainder filled in from reference TRBV5-6 and TRBJ2-3): DAGVTQSPTHLIKTRGQQVTLRCSPKSGHDTVSWYQQALGQGPQFIFQYYEEEERQRGNFPDRFSGHQFPNYSSELNVNALLLGDSALYLCASSPEGADTQYFGPGTRLTVL.

V and J are TRBV10-3 and TRBJ2-2; 8 bases line up with TRBD1. V gave up 10 bases and J gave up 9 bases; unmatched junction bases: 22. CDR3 length: 17 amino acids. CDR1 and CDR2 (germline): ENHRY, SYGVKD. CDR3 in amino acids: CATTVSTGGMGRWELFF. In DNA form, the CDR3 reads TGTGCCACCACGGTATCTACAGGGGGTATGGGACGCTGGGAGCTGTTTTTT.

The chain is built from TRBV28 and TRBJ2-2; possibly TRBD1 for D (6 bases). This CDR3 contains 16 residues. Trimming took 6 bases from V and 1 from J, leaving 15 bases between them. Germline V gene data show CDR1 as MDHEN and CDR2 as SYDVKM. For the CDR3, the DNA is TGTGCCAGCAGGCACCGGGACACGGGGAACACCGGGGAGCTGTTTTTT. Translated, it gives CASRHRDTGNTGELFF.

This clonotype was seen a few times. The CDR3 loop reads CASSPRTEALYEQYF. CDR3 bases: TGTGCCAGCAGTCCAAGGACCGAAGCTCTCTACGAGCAGTACTTC. The chain combines TRBV27 with TRBJ2-7, with D uncertain. CDR3 length: 15 amino acids. V dropped 5 bases and J dropped 3 bases, with 17 bases sitting between them. Germline CDR1 MNHEY, CDR2 SMNVEV (reference sequence).

This clonotype was recorded a few times. The rearrangement joins TRBV6-2 or TRBV6-3 to TRBJ2-7; D not resolved. The V end was cut by 5 bases, the J end by 3 bases, with 11 bases between. The CDR3 is 13 amino acids. Per the germline V gene, CDR1 is MNHEY and CDR2 is SVGEGT. The CDR3 nucleotides read TGTGCCAGCAGTCTTCTAACAATCTACGAGCAGTACTTC. Its translation is CASSLLTIYEQYF.

The gene calls are TRBV6-1 and TRBJ1-5; TRBD1 matches 8 bases. This CDR3 has 17 amino acids. J gave up 3 bases and V 6 bases, and 13 bases lay outside the gene matches. Germline V gene lookup returns CDR1 MNHNS and CDR2 SASEGT. The CDR3: CASRAQGAGRNNQPQHF. DNA of the CDR3: TGTGCCAGCAGAGCGCAGGGGGCGGGAAGGAACAATCAGCCCCAGCATTTT.

This clonotype showed up just a few times. This chain uses TRBV29-1 with TRBJ2-2; 7 bases map to TRBD1. V shed 4 bases and J 0 bases; nucleotides not matched to a gene: 2. The CDR3 is 14 amino acids. Germline CDR1 SQVTM, CDR2 ANQGSEA. The CDR3 DNA reads as TGCAGCGTTGCTGACAGGGCGAACACCGGGGAGCTGTTTTTT. Encoded protein: CSVADRANTGELFF.

As regards this clonotype: Just one base apart from a much larger clone, this may be a read error. The rearrangement links TRBV6-2 or TRBV6-3 to TRBJ2-2; no clear D gene. V gave up 6 bases and J gave up 4 bases, with 3 bases separating them. CDR1 is MNHEY and CDR2 is SVGEGT in the germline V gene. CDR3 size: 11 residues. CDR3 DNA: TGTGCCAGCAGCCCCACCGGGGAGCTGTTTTTT. It encodes CASSPTGELFF.

CDR3 sequence: CASSGAGGPPYEQYF. CDR3 DNA sequence: TGTGCCAGCAGTGGAGCGGGAGGGCCTCCCTACGAGCAGTACTTC. This sequence joins TRBV5-6 and TRBJ2-7, with TRBD2 matching over 10 bases. The V segment lost 5 bases and the J segment 2 bases; nucleotides outside the gene matches: 7. The CDR3 covers 15 residues. Germline CDR1 reads SGHDT; CDR2 reads YYEEEE.

The genes are TRBV6-5 and TRBJ1-1; no clear D gene. The CDR3 consists of 15 residues. Trimming shortened V by 0 bases and J by 0 bases, and 8 bases separated the two germline ends. Per germline, CDR1 MNHEY and CDR2 SVGAGI. The CDR3 is CASSYSRLLNTEAFF. The CDR3 coding sequence is TGTGCCAGCAGTTACTCGCGCCTCTTGAACACTGAAGCTTTCTTT.

There are many counts of this clonotype. CDR3 residues: CAWSVLQGGGSPLHF. The CDR3 DNA sequence: TGTGCCTGGAGTGTACTTCAGGGTGGTGGTTCACCCCTCCACTTT. The chain uses TRBV30 and TRBJ1-6; TRBD1 is a possible D gene (5 bases). Looked up from germline, CDR1 is GTSNPN and CDR2 is SVGIG (reference sequence). The CDR3 runs to 15 residues. Trimming removed 0 bases from V and 9 bases from J, with 15 bases in between.

This clonotype was seen repeatedly, ten times or more. The chain is built from TRBV5-1 and TRBJ2-3; D not certain. Germline V lookup: CDR1 SGHRS, CDR2 YFSETQ. The CDR3 has 14 residues. The germline V and J ends were trimmed by 2 bases and 2 bases, with 9 bases remaining between them. The CDR3 is CASSFGAVTDTQYF. Written as DNA, the CDR3 is TGCGCCAGCAGCTTTGGCGCGGTCACAGATACGCAGTATTTT.

Ten or more counts support this clonotype. J is TRBJ2-5 and V is TRBV4-1, with TRBD2 matching 7 bases. Germline V lookup: CDR1 MGHRA, CDR2 YSYEKL. The V gene end was trimmed by 4 bases and the J gene end by 1 base; junction bases not matched to a gene: 6. The CDR3 sequence is 15 residues long. This CDR3 reads CASSRSAGPQETQYF. CDR3 coding DNA: TGCGCCAGCAGCCGATCAGCGGGACCCCAAGAGACCCAGTACTTC.

This clonotype was recorded a few times. The chain recombines TRBV20-1 with TRBJ2-5; no clear D gene. Germline V gene lookup returns CDR1 DFQATT and CDR2 SNEGSKA (reference sequence). The CDR3 is 14 residues long. The germline V and J ends were trimmed by 3 bases and 5 bases, with 16 bases remaining between them. The CDR3 nucleotides are TGCAGTGCTAGGTATACGGGTGTTTGGGAGACCCAGTACTTC. Translating it yields CSARYTGVWETQYF.

This chain uses TRBV6-6 with TRBJ1-2; D not certain. Trimming shortened V by 1 base and J by 4 bases, and 10 bases separated the two germline ends. The CDR3 loop spans 14 amino acids. Germline loops: CDR1 MNHNY, CDR2 SVGAGI (reference sequence). CDR3 bases: TGTGCCAGCAGTTACTTAACCTCCCCCTATGGCTACACCTTC. Translating gives CASSYLTSPYGYTF.

This clonotype was counted many times. This rearrangement joins TRBV2 to TRBJ2-7; possibly TRBD1 for D (6 bases). Between the trimmed V and J ends, which lost 5 bases and 5 bases, there was a span of 16 bases. The CDR3 spans 14 residues. In germline, CDR1 is SNHLY, CDR2 FYNNEI. CDR3 coding DNA: TGTGCCAGCAGTAGGACAGACGTCTCGAACGAGCAGTACTTC. Its protein product is CASSRTDVSNEQYF.

In this sample, this clonotype turned up many times. V and J are TRBV3-1 and TRBJ2-7; D is perhaps TRBD1 (6 bases). V was clipped by 6 bases and J by 3 bases, with 12 bases between them. The germline CDR1 and CDR2 sequences are LGHDT and YNNKEL (reference sequence). CDR3 size: 13 residues. CDR3 in DNA: TGTGCCAGCAGAAACAGGGATCTCTACGAGCAGTACTTC. Translation: CASRNRDLYEQYF.

V and J are TRBV29-1 and TRBJ2-1; 7 bases are shared with TRBD1. Trimming cost V 5 bases and J 7 bases; bases outside gene matches: 11. Germline values: CDR1 SQVTM, CDR2 ANQGSEA. The CDR3 runs 14 residues. CDR3 amino acids: CSVIRQGHPNEQFF. CDR3 coding DNA: TGCAGCGTTATACGACAGGGCCACCCAAATGAGCAGTTCTTC.

The table lists this clonotype with many counts. The chain uses TRBV5-5 and TRBJ2-3, with D possibly TRBD2 on 6 matching bases. Trimming removed 3 bases from V and 2 bases from J, with 7 bases in between. The length of the CDR3 is 13 residues. Per germline, CDR1 SGHKS and CDR2 YYEKEE (reference sequence). The CDR3 region is CASSWGVTDTQYF. In DNA form, the CDR3 reads TGTGCCAGCAGCTGGGGGGTCACAGATACGCAGTATTTT.

A note on this clonotype: One base away lies a much larger clone, so this may be a sequencing read error. The V gene is TRBV28, the J gene TRBJ2-3; weak D call: TRBD1 (6 bases). This CDR3 region has 15 residues. The ends were cut back, 3 bases at V and 5 bases at J, with 15 bases in the middle. In germline, CDR1 is MDHEN, CDR2 SYDVKM. The CDR3 is CASSFQDRRIDTQYF. The CDR3 DNA is TGTGCCAGCAGTTTCCAGGACAGAAGAATAGATACGCAGTATTTT.

The chain combines TRBV27 with TRBJ2-7; no firm D call. Trimming shortened V by 8 bases and J by 5 bases, and 19 bases separated the two germline ends. The CDR3 length is 14 residues. CDR1 MNHEY and CDR2 SMNVEV come from the germline V gene (reference sequence). CDR3 sequence (DNA): TGTGCCAGCTCCCATATTGGCAAGATCCACGAGCAGTACTTC. Encoded protein: CASSHIGKIHEQYF.

In this sample, this clonotype turned up a few times. The junction differs from germline at one of its ends, possibly a read error. V is TRBV7-9 and J is TRBJ2-4; TRBD2 agrees at 10 bases. Germline lookup yields CDR1 SEHNR and CDR2 FQNEAQ (reference sequence). This CDR3 region has 15 residues. The chain's CDR3 is CASSLAGVSSNIQYF. CDR3 sequence (DNA): TGTGCCAGCAGCCTAGCGGGAGTAAGCTCAAACATTCAGTACTTC.

This chain links TRBV5-6 with TRBJ2-7; 7 bases fit TRBD1. The CDR3 totals 14 residues. J lost 3 bases, V lost 2 bases, and 5 bases had no gene match. Germline V gene lookup returns CDR1 SGHDT and CDR2 YYEEEE. The CDR3 region is CASSLLRTGYEQYF. CDR3 nucleotide sequence: TGTGCCAGCAGCTTATTAAGGACAGGCTACGAGCAGTACTTC.

This clonotype was recorded many times. This rearrangement joins TRBV2 to TRBJ2-2, with 8 bases fitting TRBD2. Looked up from germline, CDR1 is SNHLY and CDR2 is FYNNEI. Trimming cost V 7 bases and J 3 bases; bases outside gene matches: 1. This CDR3 has 13 residues. The CDR3 protein is CASTGGDTGELFF. CDR3 coding DNA: TGTGCCAGCACCGGGGGGGACACCGGGGAGCTGTTTTTT. The full variable domain, rest sourced from reference TRBV2 and TRBJ2-2, is EPEVTQTPSHQVTQMGQEVILRCVPISNHLYFYWYRQILGQKVEFLVSFYNNEISEKSEIFDDQFSVERPDGSNFTLKIRSTKLEDSAMYFCASTGGDTGELFFGEGSRLTVL.

This clonotype was counted ten times or more. The V and J genes are TRBV30 and TRBJ2-1; D unresolved. CDR3 length: 13 residues. The V gene's germline CDR1 is GTSNPN and CDR2 SVGIG (reference sequence). Trimming removed 1 base from V and 0 bases from J, with 4 bases in between. CDR3 coding DNA: TGTGCCTGGAGTGAGAGCTCCTACAATGAGCAGTTCTTC. This codes for CAWSESSYNEQFF. Drawing the rest from reference TRBV30 and TRBJ2-1, the complete variable domain is SQTIHQWPATLVQPVGSPLSLECTVEGTSNPNLYWYRQAAGRGLQLLFYSVGIGQISSEVPQNLSASRPQDRQFILSSKKLLLSDSGFYLCAWSESSYNEQFFGPGTRLTVL.

This clonotype was recorded at least ten times. This rearrangement joins TRBV20-1 to TRBJ2-3; 11 bases align to TRBD2. Per germline, CDR1 DFQATT and CDR2 SNEGSKA (reference sequence). The trim removed 3 bases at V and 2 bases at J, leaving 13 bases unmatched. The CDR3 consists of 18 residues. The chain's CDR3 is CSARGGTSGSGPTDTQYF. The DNA of the CDR3 is TGCAGTGCTAGGGGGGGAACTAGCGGGAGTGGGCCCACAGATACGCAGTATTTT.

V usage is TRBV5-1 and J usage is TRBJ2-7; D is possibly TRBD2 (6 bases). CDR3 length: 15 residues. Germline CDR1 reads SGHRS; CDR2 reads YFSETQ. Trimming shortened V by 9 bases and J by 0 bases, and 19 bases separated the two germline ends. The CDR3 protein is CATKEYSGGSYEQYF. The CDR3 coding sequence is TGCGCCACCAAGGAGTATAGCGGAGGCTCCTACGAGCAGTACTTC.

In its sample, this clonotype was seen many times. V and J are TRBV5-8 and TRBJ2-1; TRBD2 matches at 11 bases. Germline lookup yields CDR1 SGHTS and CDR2 YDEGEE. V shed 4 bases and J 8 bases; nucleotides not matched to a gene: 8. CDR3 length: 15 amino acids. The CDR3 here is CASSHLAGGLDEQFF. The CDR3 bases are TGTGCCAGCAGCCATCTAGCGGGAGGACTCGATGAGCAGTTCTTC.

The chain is built from TRBV4-2 and TRBJ2-2; 7 nucleotides match TRBD2. The germline V gene encodes CDR1 LGHNA and CDR2 YNFKEQ. Unmatched junction bases numbered 9, after V lost 1 base and J lost 4 bases. There are 17 residues in the CDR3. The CDR3 DNA reads TGTGCCAGCAGCCAAGCTGTGTCCGGGGAGGGCACCGGGGAGCTGTTTTTT. Its translation: CASSQAVSGEGTGELFF.

The J gene is TRBJ2-5, the V gene TRBV2; maybe TRBD1 (6 bases). The CDR3 extends over 13 amino acids. Per germline, CDR1 SNHLY and CDR2 FYNNEI. V lost 10 bases and J lost 4, with 16 bases in between. The CDR3 region is CANNRDTGETQYF. The CDR3, as DNA: TGTGCCAACAACCGGGACACGGGAGAGACCCAGTACTTC.